The T cell receptor (beta chain) described here comes from a study of shared clonotypes between healthy human individuals. Overall study context: Serving as donors were a couple of women and three men, whose ages spanned 18 to 49.

This CDR3 region has 12 residues. V was trimmed by 4 bases and J by 0 bases, leaving 4 bases between them. Germline V CDR1 and CDR2: GTSNPN, SVGIG (reference sequence). Notes on the study in general: Among donors, the sharing of clonotypes was expected to be influenced by sequencing depth.

Among the unsorted PBMC samples, replicate PCRs used about 280 ng DNA, approximately 30,000 T cell genomes. Using immunoSEQ multiplex PCR, the repertoire was profiled, and TCRdb retains in-frame clones only, with some absent. The table has 400,000 to 550,000 clones, about 80% seen once. Comments on this clone: What it binds is not known.

The receptor was isolated from a woman in her thirties or forties in good health. Some clones in this sample may be carry-over from other donors' samples. Sequenced: PBMCs. The chain carries TRBV30 and TRBJ2-4; D remains ambiguous. CDR3 sequence: CAWNLAKNIQYF. The CDR3 DNA reads as TGTGCCTGGAATTTAGCCAAAAACATTCAGTACTTC.